This T cell receptor beta chain was obtained from a study of T cell repertoires in cytomegalovirus infection. This clonotype was observed many times. In germline, CDR1 is SEHNR, CDR2 FQNEAQ (reference sequence). This CDR3 spans 14 amino acids. V was pared by 4 bases and J by 4 bases, with 13 bases between. TCRdb reanalysed the reads using MiXCR and keeps one entry per CDR3 protein. Of 300,000 to 400,000 distinct CDR3 sequences listed, 18% are singletons. The receptor comes from a human donor in good health (CMV status not recorded). Some clones in this sample may be carry-over from other donors' samples. The specimen sequenced was PBMCs. The chain combines TRBV7-9 with TRBJ1-2; D is unresolved. DNA for the CDR3: TGTGCCAGCAGCTCCTCCCAGGTCACCTATGGCTACACCTTC. This sequence encodes CASSSSQVTYGYTF.